This T cell receptor beta chain was sequenced during a study of cytomegalovirus exposure and HLA in healthy donors. Primers included in the PCR were 60 Vbeta and 13 Jbeta primers. In the study's own analysis: In a later analysis, roughly 11 million of about 80 million unique beta chains occurred in at least two donors. This table comes from immunoSEQ multiplex PCR, and its TCRdb copy is limited to in-frame clones, with some not included. The DNA gave D and trimming, while V, J and clone size come from that table. The profile shows about 110,000 clones, 82% of them singletons. Whole-study findings and limits: Sequence variants that were highly shared formed a cluster that was likely a sequencing artifact. As confirmed in vitro, a few CMV-associated chains were specific for CMV antigens.

On this clone itself: Its specificity is not known.

At the time of sampling, donors were nominally healthy, though unrecorded immune exposures were likely. CDR1 and CDR2 (germline): LNHDA, SQIVND (reference sequence). The J segment lost 6 bases and the V segment lost 4 bases, leaving 13 bases of the junction unmatched. This CDR3 is built from 17 residues. Sequencing input: PBMCs. The chain is built from TRBV19 and TRBJ1-5; 9 bases match TRBD1. The sequence was obtained from a middle-aged man in good health and CMV-seronegative. The CDR3 loop reads CASSKQIQGAQGQPQHF. DNA for the CDR3: TGTGCCAGTAGTAAACAAATACAGGGGGCGCAGGGTCAGCCCCAGCATTTT.